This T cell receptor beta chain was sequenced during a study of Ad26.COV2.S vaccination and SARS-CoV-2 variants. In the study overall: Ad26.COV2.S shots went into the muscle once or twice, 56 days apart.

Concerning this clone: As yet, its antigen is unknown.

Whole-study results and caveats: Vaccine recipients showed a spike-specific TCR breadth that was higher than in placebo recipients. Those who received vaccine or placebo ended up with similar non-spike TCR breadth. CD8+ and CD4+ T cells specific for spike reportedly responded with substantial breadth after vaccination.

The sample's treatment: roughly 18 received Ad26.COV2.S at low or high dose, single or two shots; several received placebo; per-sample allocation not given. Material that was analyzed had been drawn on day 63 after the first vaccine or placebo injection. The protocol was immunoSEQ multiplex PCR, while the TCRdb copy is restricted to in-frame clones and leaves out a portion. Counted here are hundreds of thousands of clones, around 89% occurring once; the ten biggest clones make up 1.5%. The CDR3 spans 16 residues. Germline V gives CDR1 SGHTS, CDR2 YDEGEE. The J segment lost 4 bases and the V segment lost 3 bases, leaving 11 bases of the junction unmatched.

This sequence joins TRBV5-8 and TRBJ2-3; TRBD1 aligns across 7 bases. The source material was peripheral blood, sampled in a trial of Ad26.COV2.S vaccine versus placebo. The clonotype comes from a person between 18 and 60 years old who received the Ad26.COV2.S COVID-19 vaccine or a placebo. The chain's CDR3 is CASSWGWTGTADTQYF. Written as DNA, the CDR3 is TGTGCCAGCAGCTGGGGATGGACAGGTACGGCAGATACGCAGTATTTT.